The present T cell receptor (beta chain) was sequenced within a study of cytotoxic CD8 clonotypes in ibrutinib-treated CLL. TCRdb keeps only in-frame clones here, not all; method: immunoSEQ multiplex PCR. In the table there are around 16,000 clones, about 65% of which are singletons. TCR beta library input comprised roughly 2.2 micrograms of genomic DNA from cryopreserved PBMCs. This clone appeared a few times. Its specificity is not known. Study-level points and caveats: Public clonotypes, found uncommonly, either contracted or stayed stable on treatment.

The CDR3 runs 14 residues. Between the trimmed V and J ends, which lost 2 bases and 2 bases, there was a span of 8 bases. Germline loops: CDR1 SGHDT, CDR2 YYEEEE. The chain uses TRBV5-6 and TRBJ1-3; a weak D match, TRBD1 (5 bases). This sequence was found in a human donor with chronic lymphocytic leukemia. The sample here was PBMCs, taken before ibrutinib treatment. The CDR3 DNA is TGTGCCAGCAGCTTAAGGACACCTGGAAACACCATATATTTT. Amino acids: CASSLRTPGNTIYF.